This TCR beta chain derives from a study of T cell responses to AZD1222 COVID-19 vaccine. Findings of the study overall: Spike was spanned by vaccine-associated CD4 TCRs, with dominance at 160-218 and 743-854. Mostly white British, mostly female donors; authors suggested clonal diversity may be underestimated. Of spike-specific TCRs, nearly half reportedly target regions left unmutated in variants.

Profiled with immunoSEQ multiplex PCR; TCRdb holds only in-frame clones, not every one. The sample carries around 200,000 clones, approximately 93% recorded once. Trimming shortened V by 4 bases and J by 7 bases, and 11 bases separated the two germline ends. This CDR3 region has 13 residues. Germline CDR1 reads MGHDK; CDR2 reads SYGVNS. On this clone itself: What it recognizes is unknown.

The sample consisted of peripheral blood, taken on day 0 of AZD1222 vaccination. The chain combines TRBV25-1 with TRBJ2-1; D not resolved. The source of this sequence is an adult in good health. In nucleotides, the CDR3 is TGTGCCAGCAGTGTCCCCGGGCGTAATGAGCAGTTCTTC. Protein: CASSVPGRNEQFF.